The rows below give T cell receptor beta chains drawn from one sample of a study of response to subunit inactivated influenza vaccine. TCRdb ran MiXCR on the RT-PCR reads and lists one entry per CDR3 protein. The sample shows 650,000 to 850,000 distinct CDR3 sequences, approximately 15% of them seen only once. The sequenced sample was PBMCs from blood, obtained less than 15 days before vaccination. These receptors all stem from a man aged 50-60 years who received an inactivated influenza vaccine. Both conserved end residues are part of each CDR3.

j_call v_call cdr3_aa
TRBJ2-7 TRBV20-1 CSARDPERHYEQYF
TRBJ1-5 TRBV6-1 CASRAQGSSNQPQHF
TRBJ1-6 TRBV12-3/TRBV12-4 CASSRQGLPLHF
TRBJ1-3 TRBV24-1 CATSESGSGNTIYF
TRBJ2-5 TRBV7-9 CASSLPEAGGEETQYF
TRBJ2-2 TRBV9 CASSVGPPQRIRTNTGELFF
TRBJ2-1 TRBV7-3 CASSRSGRLNEQFF
TRBJ1-5 TRBV2 CASSEVAGDQPQHF
TRBJ1-6 TRBV6-1 CASSEASPGSSYNSPLHF
TRBJ1-1 TRBV12-3/TRBV12-4 CASSFIENTEAFF
TRBJ2-6 TRBV5-1 CASSLPLTGANVLTF
TRBJ1-3 TRBV7-8 CASSVAGYGNTIYF
TRBJ2-5 TRBV11-2 CASTMGLAGPREETQYF
TRBJ2-3 TRBV5-1 CASSPLTSGVTDTQYF
TRBJ2-1 TRBV3-1 CASSALAGFNEQFF
TRBJ2-3 TRBV7-8 CASSPTRGLAGKDTQYF
TRBJ1-5 TRBV6-5 CASSYSIVGNQPQHF
TRBJ2-7 TRBV12-3/TRBV12-4 CASNVAGGHYEQYF
TRBJ2-1 TRBV7-3 CASSSGALAGANEQFF
TRBJ2-7 TRBV20-1 CSARQGYYEQYF
TRBJ2-2 TRBV12-3/TRBV12-4 CASSLYKALDTGELFF
TRBJ2-7 TRBV5-1 CASSLYQGPYEQYF
TRBJ2-3 TRBV11-2 CASSLPGADTQYF
TRBJ2-3 TRBV9 CASSVDDVFAQYF
TRBJ2-5 TRBV10-3 CATGGRGGARETQYF
TRBJ1-1 TRBV29-1 CSVTGALNTEAFF
TRBJ1-1 TRBV15 CATSSWSWGQINTEAFF
TRBJ2-3 TRBV11-1 CASSSAYITDTQYF
TRBJ2-1 TRBV5-1 CASSSGLAGEVVFF
TRBJ2-1 TRBV7-2 CASSLGWQEQFF
TRBJ2-1 TRBV2 CASSELRVRYNEQFF
TRBJ2-5 TRBV25-1 CASSWSRQETQYF
TRBJ1-5 TRBV9 CASSVSDSLYSNQPQHF
TRBJ2-2 TRBV5-1 CASSFLVASGNTNTGELFF
TRBJ2-7 TRBV4-3 CASSQEAHPSEQYF